These 8 T cell receptor beta chains came from one sample sequenced in a study of CD8 T cells in Susac syndrome. An amount of RNA that ranged from roughly 0.45 to 1 ug was reverse transcribed with random hexamers. TCRdb redid the calling of the immunoSEQ multiplex PCR reads with MiXCR, one entry per CDR3 protein. This table holds some 260,000 distinct CDR3 sequences, about 85% found once. Input material: CD8+ T cells from PBMCs. Receptors were obtained from a human donor with multiple sclerosis.

This clonotype was recorded a few times. This sequence joins TRBV19 and TRBJ2-6; D is possibly TRBD2 (5 bases). The CDR3 spans 15 residues. V was trimmed by 3 bases and J by 0 bases, leaving 6 bases between them. Germline lookup yields CDR1 LNHDA and CDR2 SQIVND (reference sequence). Here the CDR3 DNA reads TGTGCCAGTAGTATCCGGGGCTCTGGGGCCAACGTCCTGACTTTC. This codes for CASSIRGSGANVLTF.

The V gene is TRBV3-1, the J gene TRBJ1-1, with no clear D. CDR3 size: 14 residues. The germline V and J ends were trimmed by 4 bases and 10 bases, with 19 bases remaining between them. CDR1 is LGHDT and CDR2 is YNNKEL in the germline V gene (reference sequence). CDR3 sequence reads: CASSPKTRPLAAFF. The CDR3 nucleotides read TGTGCCAGCAGCCCAAAGACCAGGCCGCTGGCAGCTTTCTTT.

The rearrangement joins TRBV13 to TRBJ2-1, with TRBD2 identical over 14 bases. With 4 bases clipped from V and 9 bases from J, the junction kept 5 bases outside the gene matches. Germline V gene sequence: CDR1 PRHDT, CDR2 FYEKMQ (reference sequence). CDR3 length: 15 residues. This CDR3 reads CASSWGTSGSAEQFF. CDR3 DNA: TGTGCCAGCAGCTGGGGGACTAGCGGGAGTGCTGAGCAGTTCTTC.

The genes are TRBV5-4 and TRBJ1-1, with 10 positions matching TRBD1. This CDR3 is built from 16 residues. With V trimmed by 5 bases and J by 4 bases, 11 bases remained unmatched. CDR1 is SGHNT, CDR2 YYREEE, per germline (reference sequence). For the CDR3, the DNA is TGTGCCAGCAGTTACGACAGGGGGCAAAGCGGCACTGAAGCTTTCTTT. Its translation: CASSYDRGQSGTEAFF.

The chain recombines TRBV29-1 with TRBJ2-7, with 9 bases aligning to TRBD1. CDR3 size: 17 residues. V shed 3 bases, J shed 5 bases, and the junction held 17 bases outside the gene matches. Germline V gene lookup returns CDR1 SQVTM and CDR2 ANQGSEA. The CDR3 protein is CSVDSALSGTGYDEQYF. DNA of the CDR3: TGCAGCGTTGACTCGGCTCTTTCCGGGACAGGGTACGACGAGCAGTACTTC.

The chain carries TRBV20-1 and TRBJ2-4, with TRBD2 identical over 14 bases. There are 20 residues in the CDR3. V trimming: 0 bases; J trimming: 3 bases; junction bases outside the gene matches: 13. Per the germline V gene, CDR1 is DFQATT and CDR2 is SNEGSKA (reference sequence). The CDR3 sequence is CSARDWVGLAGEVGKNIQYF. CDR3 DNA sequence: TGCAGTGCTAGAGATTGGGTGGGACTAGCGGGAGAGGTGGGCAAAAACATTCAGTACTTC.

V and J are TRBV25-1 and TRBJ1-6; D call uncertain. V lost 4 bases and J lost 0, with 1 base in between. CDR3 length: 13 residues. The germline CDR1 and CDR2 sequences are MGHDK and SYGVNS. CDR3 nucleotides: TGTGCCAGCAGTGTCTCCTATAATTCACCCCTCCACTTT. Translated: CASSVSYNSPLHF.

The chain combines TRBV7-2 with TRBJ1-4; D is undetermined. The length of the CDR3 is 12 residues. The V gene's germline CDR1 is SGHTA and CDR2 FQGNSA. Trimming pared 7 bases from V and 5 bases from J, leaving 8 bases between. The CDR3 sequence: CASTLLNEKLFF. CDR3 DNA: TGTGCCAGCACCCTCCTCAATGAAAAACTGTTTTTT.